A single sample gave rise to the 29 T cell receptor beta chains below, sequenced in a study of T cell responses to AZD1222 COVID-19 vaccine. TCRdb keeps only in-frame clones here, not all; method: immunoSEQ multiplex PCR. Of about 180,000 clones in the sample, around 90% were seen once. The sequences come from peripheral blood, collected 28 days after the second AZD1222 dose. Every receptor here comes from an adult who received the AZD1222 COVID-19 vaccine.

The CDR3 sequence: CASSSGLAPDTQYF. CDR3 coding DNA: TGTGCCAGCAGCTCGGGACTAGCGCCAGATACGCAGTATTTT. This chain uses TRBV7-3 with TRBJ2-3, with 10 bases fitting TRBD2. Germline V gene sequence: CDR1 SGHTA, CDR2 FQGTGA. The CDR3 contains 14 residues. The V and J ends lost 4 bases and 4 bases, in that order; junction bases with no gene match: 2. The complete variable domain, with remaining parts taken from reference TRBV7-3 and TRBJ2-3, reads GAGVSQTPSNKVTEKGKYVELRCDPISGHTALYWYRQSLGQGPEFLIYFQGTGAADDSGLPNDRFFAVRPEGSVSTLKIQRTERGDSAVYLCASSSGLAPDTQYFGPGTRLTVL.

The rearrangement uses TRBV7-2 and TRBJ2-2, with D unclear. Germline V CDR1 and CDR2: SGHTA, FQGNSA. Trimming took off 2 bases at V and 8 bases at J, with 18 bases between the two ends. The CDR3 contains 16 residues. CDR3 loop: CASSLMSPLIAGELFF. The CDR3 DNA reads TGTGCCAGCAGCTTAATGAGCCCCCTAATTGCTGGGGAGCTGTTTTTT.

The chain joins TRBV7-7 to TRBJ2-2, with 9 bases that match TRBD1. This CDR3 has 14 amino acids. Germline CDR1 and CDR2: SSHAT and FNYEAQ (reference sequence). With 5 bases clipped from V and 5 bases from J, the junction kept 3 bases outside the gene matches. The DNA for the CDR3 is TGTGCCAGCAGCCTCGGACAGGGGACCGGGGAGCTGTTTTTT. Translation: CASSLGQGTGELFF.

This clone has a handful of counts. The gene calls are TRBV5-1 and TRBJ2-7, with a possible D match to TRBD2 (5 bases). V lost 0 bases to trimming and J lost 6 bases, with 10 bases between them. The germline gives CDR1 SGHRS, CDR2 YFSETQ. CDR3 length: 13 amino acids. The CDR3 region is CASSLAGSLEQYF. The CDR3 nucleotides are TGCGCCAGCAGCTTGGCGGGATCCCTCGAGCAGTACTTC.

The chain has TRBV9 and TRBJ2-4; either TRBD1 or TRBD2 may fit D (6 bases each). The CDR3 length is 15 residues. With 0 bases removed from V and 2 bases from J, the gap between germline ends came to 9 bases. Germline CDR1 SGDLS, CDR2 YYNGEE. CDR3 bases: TGTGCCAGCAGCGTAGCGGGGGCGTCCAAAAACATTCAGTACTTC. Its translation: CASSVAGASKNIQYF.

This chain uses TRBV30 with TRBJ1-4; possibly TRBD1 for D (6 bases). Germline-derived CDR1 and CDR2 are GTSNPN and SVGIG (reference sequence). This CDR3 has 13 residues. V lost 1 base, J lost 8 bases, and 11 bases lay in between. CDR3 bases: TGTGCCTGGAGTGAACAGGGTAGGGAAAAACTGTTTTTT. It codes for CAWSEQGREKLFF. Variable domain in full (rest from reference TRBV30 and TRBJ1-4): SQTIHQWPATLVQPVGSPLSLECTVEGTSNPNLYWYRQAAGRGLQLLFYSVGIGQISSEVPQNLSASRPQDRQFILSSKKLLLSDSGFYLCAWSEQGREKLFFGSGTQLSVL.

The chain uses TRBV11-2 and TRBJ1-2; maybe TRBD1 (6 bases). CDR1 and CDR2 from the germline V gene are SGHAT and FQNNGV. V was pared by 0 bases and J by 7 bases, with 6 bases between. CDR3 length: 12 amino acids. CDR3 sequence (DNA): TGTGCCAGCAGCTTAGAGGGGGCTGGCTACACCTTC. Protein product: CASSLEGAGYTF.

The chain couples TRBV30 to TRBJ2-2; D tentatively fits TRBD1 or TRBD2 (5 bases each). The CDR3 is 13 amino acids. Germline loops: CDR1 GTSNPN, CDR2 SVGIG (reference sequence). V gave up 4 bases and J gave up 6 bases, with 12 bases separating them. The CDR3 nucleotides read TGTGCCTGGAATAGGATGGGGGCCGGGGAGCTGTTTTTT. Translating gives CAWNRMGAGELFF.

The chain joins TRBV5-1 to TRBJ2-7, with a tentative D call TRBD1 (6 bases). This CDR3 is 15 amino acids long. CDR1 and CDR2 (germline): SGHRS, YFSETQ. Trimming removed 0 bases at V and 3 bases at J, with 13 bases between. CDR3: CASSLDPGQNYEQYF. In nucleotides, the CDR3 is TGCGCCAGCAGCTTGGACCCTGGACAGAACTACGAGCAGTACTTC.

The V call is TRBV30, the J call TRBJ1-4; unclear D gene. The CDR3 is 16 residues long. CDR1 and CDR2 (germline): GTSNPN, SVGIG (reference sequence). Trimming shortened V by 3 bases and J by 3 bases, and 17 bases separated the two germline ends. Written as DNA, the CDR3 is TGTGCCTGGAGCGGACTTACTTTCGGGGCTAATGAAAAACTGTTTTTT. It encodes CAWSGLTFGANEKLFF.

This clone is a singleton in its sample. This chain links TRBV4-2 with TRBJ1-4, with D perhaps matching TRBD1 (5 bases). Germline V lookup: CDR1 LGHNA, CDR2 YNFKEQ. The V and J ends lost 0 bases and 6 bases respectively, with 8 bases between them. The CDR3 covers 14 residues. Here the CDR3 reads CASSQERGYEKLFF. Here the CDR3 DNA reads TGTGCCAGCAGCCAAGAGCGGGGGTATGAAAAACTGTTTTTT.

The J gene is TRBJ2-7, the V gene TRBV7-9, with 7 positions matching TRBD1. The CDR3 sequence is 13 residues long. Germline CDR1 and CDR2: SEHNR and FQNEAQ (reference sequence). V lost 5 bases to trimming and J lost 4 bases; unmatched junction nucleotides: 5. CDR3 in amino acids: CASSQTGVYEQYF. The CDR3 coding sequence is TGTGCCAGCAGCCAAACAGGGGTTTACGAGCAGTACTTC.

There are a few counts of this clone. The chain's CDR3 is CASSPPGPPGQPQHF. CDR3 DNA: TGTGCCAGTAGTCCCCCCGGGCCCCCGGGTCAGCCCCAGCATTTT. The chain employs TRBV19 and TRBJ1-5; the D is unclear. Trimming removed 5 bases at V and 6 bases at J, with 17 bases between. This CDR3 contains 15 residues. Germline V gene data show CDR1 as LNHDA and CDR2 as SQIVND (reference sequence).

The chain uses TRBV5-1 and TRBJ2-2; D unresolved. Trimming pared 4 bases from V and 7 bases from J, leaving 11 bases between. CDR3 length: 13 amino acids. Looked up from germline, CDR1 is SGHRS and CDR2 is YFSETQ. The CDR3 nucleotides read TGCGCCAGCAGCGTCAGATCTTACGGGGAGCTGTTTTTT. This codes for CASSVRSYGELFF.

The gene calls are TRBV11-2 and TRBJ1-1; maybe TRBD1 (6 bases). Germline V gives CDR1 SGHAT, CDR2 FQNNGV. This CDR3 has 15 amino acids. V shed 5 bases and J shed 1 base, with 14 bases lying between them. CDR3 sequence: CASSPRTVRNTEAFF. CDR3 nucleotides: TGTGCCAGCAGCCCGCGGACAGTAAGGAACACTGAAGCTTTCTTT. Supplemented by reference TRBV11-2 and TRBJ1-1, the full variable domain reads EAGVAQSPRYKIIEKRQSVAFWCNPISGHATLYWYQQILGQGPKLLIQFQNNGVVDDSQLPKDRFSAERLKGVDSTLKIQPAKLEDSAVYLCASSPRTVRNTEAFFGQGTRLTVV.

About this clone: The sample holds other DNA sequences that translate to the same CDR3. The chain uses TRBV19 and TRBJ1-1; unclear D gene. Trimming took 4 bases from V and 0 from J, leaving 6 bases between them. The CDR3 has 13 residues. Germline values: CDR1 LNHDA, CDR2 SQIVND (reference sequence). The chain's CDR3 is CASSTTVNTEAFF. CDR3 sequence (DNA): TGTGCCAGTAGTACGACGGTGAACACTGAAGCTTTCTTT.

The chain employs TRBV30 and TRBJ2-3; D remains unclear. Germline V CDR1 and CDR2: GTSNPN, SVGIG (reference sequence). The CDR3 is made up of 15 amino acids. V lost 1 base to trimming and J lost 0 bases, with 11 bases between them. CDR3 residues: CAWSGDQPSTDTQYF. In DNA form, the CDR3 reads TGTGCCTGGAGTGGTGATCAACCAAGCACAGATACGCAGTATTTT.

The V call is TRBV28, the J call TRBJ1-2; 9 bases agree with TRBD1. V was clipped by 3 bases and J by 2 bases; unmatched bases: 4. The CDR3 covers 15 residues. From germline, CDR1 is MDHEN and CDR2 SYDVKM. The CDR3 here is CASSLGQGRNYGYTF. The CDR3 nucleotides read TGTGCCAGCAGTTTGGGACAGGGAAGAAACTATGGCTACACCTTC.

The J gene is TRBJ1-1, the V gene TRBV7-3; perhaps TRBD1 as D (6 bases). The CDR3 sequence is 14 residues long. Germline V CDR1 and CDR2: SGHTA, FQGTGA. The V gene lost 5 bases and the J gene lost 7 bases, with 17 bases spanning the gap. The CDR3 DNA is TGTGCCAGCAGCCAGGGGCCTCTGCGGGGTGAAGCTTTCTTT. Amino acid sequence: CASSQGPLRGEAFF.

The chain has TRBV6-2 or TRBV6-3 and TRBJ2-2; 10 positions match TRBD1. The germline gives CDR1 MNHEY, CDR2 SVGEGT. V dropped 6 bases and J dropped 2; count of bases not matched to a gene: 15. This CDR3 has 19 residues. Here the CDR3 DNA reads TGTGCCAGCAGCCTACGGGACAGGGGCCGTTTTCAAAACACCGGGGAGCTGTTTTTT. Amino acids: CASSLRDRGRFQNTGELFF.

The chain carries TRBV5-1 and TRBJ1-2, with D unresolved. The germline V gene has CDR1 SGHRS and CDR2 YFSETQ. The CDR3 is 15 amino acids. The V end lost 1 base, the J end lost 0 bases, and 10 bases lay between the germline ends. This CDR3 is CASSLRPRTNYGYTF. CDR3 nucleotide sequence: TGCGCCAGCAGCTTGAGGCCCCGGACTAACTATGGCTACACCTTC.

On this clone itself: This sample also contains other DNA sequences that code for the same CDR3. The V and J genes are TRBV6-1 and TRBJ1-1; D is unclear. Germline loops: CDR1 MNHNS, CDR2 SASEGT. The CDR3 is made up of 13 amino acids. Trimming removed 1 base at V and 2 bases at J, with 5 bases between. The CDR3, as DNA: TGTGCCAGCAGTGAAGGAAGAAACACTGAAGCTTTCTTT. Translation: CASSEGRNTEAFF.

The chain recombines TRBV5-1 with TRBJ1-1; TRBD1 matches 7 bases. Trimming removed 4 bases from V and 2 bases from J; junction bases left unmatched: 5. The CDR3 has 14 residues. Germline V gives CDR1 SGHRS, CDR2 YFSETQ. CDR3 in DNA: TGCGCCAGCAGCCTAAACAGGGGTAACACTGAAGCTTTCTTT. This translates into CASSLNRGNTEAFF.

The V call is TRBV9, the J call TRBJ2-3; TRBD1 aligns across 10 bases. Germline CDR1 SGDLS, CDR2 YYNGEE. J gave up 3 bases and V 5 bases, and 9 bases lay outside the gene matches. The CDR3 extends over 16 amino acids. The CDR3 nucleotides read TGTGCCAGCAGTCGGGGGGACAGGGGTGGAACAGATACGCAGTATTTT. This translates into CASSRGDRGGTDTQYF. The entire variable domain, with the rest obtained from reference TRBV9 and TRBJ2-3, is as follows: DSGVTQTPKHLITATGQRVTLRCSPRSGDLSVYWYQQSLDQGLQFLIQYYNGEERAKGNILERFSAQQFPDLHSELNLSSLELGDSALYFCASSRGDRGGTDTQYFGPGTRLTVL.

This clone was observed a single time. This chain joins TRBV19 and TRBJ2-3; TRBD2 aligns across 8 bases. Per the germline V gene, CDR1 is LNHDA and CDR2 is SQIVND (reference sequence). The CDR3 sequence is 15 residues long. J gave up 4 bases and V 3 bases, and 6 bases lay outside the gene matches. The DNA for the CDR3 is TGTGCCAGTAGTATCTTGCGGGGGGAGTCAGATACGCAGTATTTT. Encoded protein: CASSILRGESDTQYF.

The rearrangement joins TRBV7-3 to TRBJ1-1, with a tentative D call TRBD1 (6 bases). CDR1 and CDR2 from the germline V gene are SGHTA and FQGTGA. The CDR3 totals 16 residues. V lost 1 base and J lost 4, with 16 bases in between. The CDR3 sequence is CASSLRDRGPGTEAFF. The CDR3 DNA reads TGTGCCAGCAGCTTAAGGGATCGGGGGCCGGGCACTGAAGCTTTCTTT.

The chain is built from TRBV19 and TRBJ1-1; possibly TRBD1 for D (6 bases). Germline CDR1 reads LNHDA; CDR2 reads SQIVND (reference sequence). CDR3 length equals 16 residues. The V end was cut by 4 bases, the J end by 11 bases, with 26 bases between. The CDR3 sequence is CASSRGPGLFERDAFF. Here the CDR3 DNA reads TGTGCCAGTAGTAGGGGGCCGGGACTTTTCGAGAGAGATGCTTTCTTT.

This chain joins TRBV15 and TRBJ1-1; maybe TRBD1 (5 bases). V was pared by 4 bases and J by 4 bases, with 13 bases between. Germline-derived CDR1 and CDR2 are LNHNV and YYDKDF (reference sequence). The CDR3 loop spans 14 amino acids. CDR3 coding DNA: TGTGCCACCAGCACAGGGAGTGGGACCACTGAAGCTTTCTTT. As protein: CATSTGSGTTEAFF. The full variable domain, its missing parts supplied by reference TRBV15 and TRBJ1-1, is DAMVIQNPRYQVTQFGKPVTLSCSQTLNHNVMYWYQQKSSQAPKLLFHYYDKDFNNEADTPDNFQSRRPNTSFCFLDIRSPGLGDTAMYLCATSTGSGTTEAFFGQGTRLTVV.

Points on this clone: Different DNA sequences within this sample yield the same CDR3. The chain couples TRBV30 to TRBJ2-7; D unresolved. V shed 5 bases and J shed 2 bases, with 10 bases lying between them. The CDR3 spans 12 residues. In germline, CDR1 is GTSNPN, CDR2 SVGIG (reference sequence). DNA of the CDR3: TGTGCCTGGTCTCCAGGAACCTACGAGCAGTACTTC. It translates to CAWSPGTYEQYF.